A single sample is the source of the 16 T cell receptor beta chains below, sequenced in a study of blood T cell repertoires in COVID-19. Profiled with immunoSEQ multiplex PCR; TCRdb holds only in-frame clones, not every one. Of some 58,000 clones listed, around 87% are singletons. Sequencing was performed on peripheral blood. These receptors originate from a man between 50 and 59 years old with active COVID-19.

This CDR3 is CATLGTMTYEQYF. Written as DNA, the CDR3 is TGTGCCACCCTTGGGACAATGACCTACGAGCAGTACTTC. The V gene is TRBV28, the J gene TRBJ2-7; D may be TRBD1 (6 bases). The V gene lost 10 bases and the J gene lost 2 bases, with 15 bases spanning the gap. CDR3 length: 13 residues. Germline V gene data show CDR1 as MDHEN and CDR2 as SYDVKM.

V and J are TRBV29-1 and TRBJ1-2; D unclear. The CDR3 runs 12 residues. Germline V gives CDR1 SQVTM, CDR2 ANQGSEA. Trimming removed 3 bases at V and 3 bases at J, with 8 bases between. This chain's CDR3 is CSVDREDYGYTF. In DNA, the CDR3 is TGCAGCGTTGATAGGGAGGACTATGGCTACACCTTC.

The chain is built from TRBV24-1 and TRBJ2-5, with 10 nucleotides matching TRBD1. The CDR3 spans 17 residues. V trimming: 3 bases; J trimming: 4 bases; junction bases outside the gene matches: 10. Germline CDR1 is KGHDR and CDR2 is SFDVKD. CDR3 DNA sequence: TGTGCCACCAGTGATGCCGGACAGGGGGTAAGGGGAGAGACCCAGTACTTC. The encoded protein is CATSDAGQGVRGETQYF.

The rearrangement links TRBV9 to TRBJ2-7, with 9 bases matching TRBD1. Looked up from germline, CDR1 is SGDLS and CDR2 is YYNGEE. V lost 4 bases, J lost 0 bases, and 8 bases stayed unmatched. The CDR3 consists of 16 residues. The CDR3: CASSSGDRALSYEQYF. In DNA, the CDR3 is TGTGCCAGCAGCTCGGGGGACAGGGCCCTCTCCTACGAGCAGTACTTC. Based on the CDR3 plus reference TRBV9 and TRBJ2-7, the full variable domain is DSGVTQTPKHLITATGQRVTLRCSPRSGDLSVYWYQQSLDQGLQFLIQYYNGEERAKGNILERFSAQQFPDLHSELNLSSLELGDSALYFCASSSGDRALSYEQYFGPGTRLTVT.

This clone was detected once. The chain links TRBV7-2 to TRBJ2-5; weak D call: TRBD2 (6 bases). The CDR3 runs to 14 residues. Per germline, CDR1 SGHTA and CDR2 FQGNSA. Trimming removed 2 bases from V and 5 bases from J, with 12 bases in between. The CDR3: CASSLRGAGETQYF. The CDR3 nucleotides read TGTGCCAGCAGCTTAAGAGGGGCGGGGGAGACCCAGTACTTC.

A few counts support this clone. The chain has TRBV28 and TRBJ1-6; 8 positions agree with TRBD1. This CDR3 is built from 15 residues. The germline V gene has CDR1 MDHEN and CDR2 SYDVKM. The V and J ends lost 4 bases and 8 bases, in that order; junction bases with no gene match: 7. CDR3 nucleotide sequence: TGTGCCAGCAGTTCGACAGGGGATGGGGATTCACCCCTCCACTTT. This codes for CASSSTGDGDSPLHF.

The chain combines TRBV7-2 with TRBJ2-5; no reliable D call. The CDR3 runs 15 residues. The V end lost 4 bases, the J end lost 1 base, and 13 bases lay between the germline ends. CDR1 is SGHTA, CDR2 FQGNSA, per germline. The CDR3 DNA reads as TGTGCCAGCAGCTCATGGGTGGGCTTCCAAGAGACCCAGTACTTC. Protein sequence: CASSSWVGFQETQYF.

The chain uses TRBV7-2 and TRBJ2-7; D might be TRBD1 (5 bases). The CDR3 extends over 15 amino acids. Germline loops: CDR1 SGHTA, CDR2 FQGNSA. With 5 bases removed from V and 6 bases from J, the gap between germline ends came to 20 bases. CDR3 DNA sequence: TGTGCCAGCAGCGGCCCCCCCGGACACACTCCCGAGCAGTACTTC. This gives the protein CASSGPPGHTPEQYF.

The rearrangement uses TRBV18 and TRBJ2-3; 14 bases agree with TRBD2. Germline loops: CDR1 KGHSH, CDR2 LQKENI. V lost 4 bases, J lost 3 bases, and 9 bases stayed unmatched. This CDR3 has 18 residues. The chain's CDR3 is CASSLTTSGRAWTDTQYF. CDR3 bases: TGTGCCAGCTCACTTACGACTAGCGGGAGGGCTTGGACAGATACGCAGTATTTT.

The V and J genes are TRBV2 and TRBJ2-1; D not certain. The germline V gene has CDR1 SNHLY and CDR2 FYNNEI. V lost 6 bases and J lost 13, with 16 bases in between. The CDR3 covers 12 residues. Here the CDR3 reads CASRVEREAQFF. The CDR3 nucleotides are TGTGCCAGCAGAGTTGAACGCGAGGCCCAGTTCTTC.

V gene TRBV7-2 combines with J gene TRBJ2-3; TRBD2 is a possible D gene (5 bases). The CDR3 has 14 residues. Germline values: CDR1 SGHTA, CDR2 FQGNSA. Deletions cut 0 bases from V and 5 bases from J, with 9 bases between. As DNA, the CDR3 is TGTGCCAGCAGCTTAGCGGGAGCTGGAGATACGCAGTATTTT. Translating it yields CASSLAGAGDTQYF.

This clone was recorded once. The chain uses TRBV7-6 and TRBJ1-1, with a possible D match to TRBD1 (6 bases). The V and J ends lost 5 bases and 4 bases respectively, with 17 bases between them. The CDR3 has 15 amino acids. Looked up from germline, CDR1 is SGHVS and CDR2 is FNYEAQ. CDR3 loop: CASSTNRVGSTEAFF. The CDR3 nucleotides are TGTGCCAGCAGCACCAACAGGGTCGGTAGCACTGAAGCTTTCTTT.

The V gene is TRBV5-1, the J gene TRBJ2-1, with D perhaps matching TRBD2 (6 bases). Between the trimmed V and J ends, which lost 2 bases and 2 bases, there was a span of 17 bases. CDR1 SGHRS and CDR2 YFSETQ come from the germline V gene. This CDR3 spans 17 amino acids. The CDR3 reads CASSFSPAGQTYNEQFF. CDR3 in DNA: TGCGCCAGCAGCTTTTCGCCTGCGGGGCAAACCTACAATGAGCAGTTCTTC.

The chain has TRBV15 and TRBJ2-6, with no clear D. Per germline, CDR1 LNHNV and CDR2 YYDKDF (reference sequence). The CDR3 is made up of 18 amino acids. Trimming cost V 4 bases and J 0 bases, with 16 bases left between them. The CDR3 loop reads CATSTERVFSSGANVLTF. DNA of the CDR3: TGTGCCACCAGCACCGAACGGGTTTTTTCCTCTGGGGCCAACGTCCTGACTTTC.

V gene TRBV3-1 (or the pseudogene TRBV3-2) combines with J gene TRBJ1-6; the D gene is possibly TRBD1 (6 bases). Germline V gives CDR1 LGHDT, CDR2 YNNKEL (reference sequence). The V end was cut by 2 bases, the J end by 1 base, with 15 bases between. CDR3 length equals 18 residues. The CDR3 DNA reads as TGTGCCAGCAGCCAAAGAGGGGGGGGCTCGTCCTATAATTCACCCCTCCACTTT. This translates into CASSQRGGGSSYNSPLHF.

By sample fraction, this clone is medium-sized. The rearrangement uses TRBV7-3 and TRBJ1-5; D is perhaps TRBD1 (6 bases). Trimming cost V 5 bases and J 5 bases, with 13 bases left between them. Germline lookup yields CDR1 SGHTA and CDR2 FQGTGA. The length of the CDR3 is 14 residues. CDR3 protein: CASSPEGDYQPQHF. DNA of the CDR3: TGTGCCAGCAGCCCAGAGGGGGATTATCAGCCCCAGCATTTT.